Each of the 21 T cell receptor beta chains below was sequenced from the same sample in a study of blood T cell repertoires in COVID-19. Clones were sequenced by immunoSEQ multiplex PCR, and TCRdb holds only the in-frame ones, with some missing. The table includes approximately 480,000 clones, 75% to 90% detected once. The sequenced sample was peripheral blood. These TCRs come from a man aged 18-30 years with COVID-19, enrolled during active disease.

The genes are TRBV2 and TRBJ2-1, with a tentative D call TRBD1 (5 bases). This CDR3 has 18 amino acids. Germline V gene lookup returns CDR1 SNHLY and CDR2 FYNNEI. The V gene lost 0 bases and the J gene lost 0 bases, with 15 bases spanning the gap. This CDR3 is CASSEALRGRDSYNEQFF. Written as DNA, the CDR3 is TGTGCCAGCAGTGAAGCGCTTCGTGGCAGGGACTCCTACAATGAGCAGTTCTTC.

The gene calls are TRBV14 and TRBJ1-5; 9 bases map to TRBD1. The CDR3 loop spans 20 amino acids. Germline CDR1 and CDR2: SGHDN and FVKESK. V shed 0 bases and J 0 bases; nucleotides not matched to a gene: 12. Written as DNA, the CDR3 is TGTGCCAGCAGCCAAGATCTGCAGGGACAGGGAATCTGTAGCAATCAGCCCCAGCATTTT. Translation: CASSQDLQGQGICSNQPQHF.

The chain recombines TRBV2 with TRBJ2-7; 9 nucleotides align to TRBD2. The trim removed 3 bases at V and 5 bases at J, leaving 8 bases unmatched. Germline CDR1 SNHLY, CDR2 FYNNEI. CDR3 length: 15 residues. CDR3 DNA sequence: TGTGCCAGCAGTGATGATAGCGGGAGCGTCCACGAGCAGTACTTC. Translated: CASSDDSGSVHEQYF. Full variable domain (missing parts from reference TRBV2 and TRBJ2-7): EPEVTQTPSHQVTQMGQEVILRCVPISNHLYFYWYRQILGQKVEFLVSFYNNEISEKSEIFDDQFSVERPDGSNFTLKIRSTKLEDSAMYFCASSDDSGSVHEQYFGPGTRLTVT.

Only one count was recorded for this clone. The chain links TRBV5-8 to TRBJ2-1; possibly TRBD2 for D (6 bases). CDR3 length equals 12 residues. Germline CDR1 reads SGHTS; CDR2 reads YDEGEE. Deletions cut 1 base from V and 13 bases from J, with 12 bases between. The CDR3 coding sequence is TGTGCCAGCAGCTTGATTGGGAGGTTTCAGTTCTTC. This encodes CASSLIGRFQFF.

V is TRBV7-9 and J is TRBJ2-5; 12 bases align to TRBD1. The CDR3 loop spans 17 amino acids. Trimming removed 4 bases from V and 4 bases from J; junction bases left unmatched: 10. Germline V gene sequence: CDR1 SEHNR, CDR2 FQNEAQ (reference sequence). The CDR3 DNA is TGTGCCAGCAGCTCCGGGACAGGGGGCGCGATTCCAGAGACCCAGTACTTC. Protein sequence: CASSSGTGGAIPETQYF.

This chain joins TRBV5-6 and TRBJ1-6, with a tentative D call TRBD1 (5 bases). There are 14 residues in the CDR3. Germline V gene sequence: CDR1 SGHDT, CDR2 YYEEEE. V shed 0 bases and J shed 9 bases, with 10 bases lying between them. The CDR3 spells CASSLGRGGSPLHF. The CDR3 DNA reads TGTGCCAGCAGCTTGGGGAGGGGCGGTTCACCCCTCCACTTT.

This clone was seen only once. The chain couples TRBV12-3 or TRBV12-4 to TRBJ2-7; TRBD1 aligns across 7 bases. This CDR3 spans 13 amino acids. Trimming took 6 bases from V and 5 from J; bases not matched to a gene: 7. The CDR3: CASSHDRVHEQYF. The DNA of the CDR3 is TGTGCCAGCAGCCATGACAGGGTCCACGAGCAGTACTTC.

The chain recombines TRBV14 with TRBJ2-2; 8 positions agree with TRBD1. Germline lookup yields CDR1 SGHDN and CDR2 FVKESK. V was clipped by 0 bases and J by 7 bases; unmatched bases: 10. The CDR3 spans 17 residues. CDR3 nucleotide sequence: TGTGCCAGCAGCCAAGACGGAATTTGGACAGGGCTCGGGGAGCTGTTTTTT. Protein product: CASSQDGIWTGLGELFF.

This sequence joins TRBV5-1 and TRBJ1-1, with D possibly being TRBD1 (5 bases). The V end lost 0 bases, the J end lost 4 bases, and 10 bases lay between the germline ends. This CDR3 is built from 14 residues. CDR1 and CDR2 (germline): SGHRS, YFSETQ. The CDR3 DNA is TGCGCCAGCAGCTTGGTTGGGGCCGGCACTGAAGCTTTCTTT. Translated, it gives CASSLVGAGTEAFF. Looking up the rest from reference TRBV5-1 and TRBJ1-1 gives the full variable domain: KAGVTQTPRYLIKTRGQQVTLSCSPISGHRSVSWYQQTPGQGLQFLFEYFSETQRNKGNFPGRFSGRQFSNSRSEMNVSTLELGDSALYLCASSLVGAGTEAFFGQGTRLTVV.

The chain employs TRBV12-3 or TRBV12-4 and TRBJ1-2; D possibly corresponds to TRBD1 (6 bases). With 7 bases removed from V and 7 bases from J, the gap between germline ends came to 16 bases. This CDR3 is 13 amino acids long. This CDR3 reads CASKQGASIGYTF. In DNA form, the CDR3 reads TGTGCCAGCAAACAGGGTGCTTCTATTGGCTACACCTTC.

As to this clone: This same CDR3 is encoded by further DNA sequences in the sample. The gene calls are TRBV9 and TRBJ2-3, with D hard to call. V shed 4 bases and J shed 0 bases, with 3 bases lying between them. Germline-derived CDR1 and CDR2 are SGDLS and YYNGEE. This CDR3 has 12 amino acids. As DNA, the CDR3 is TGTGCCAGCAGCCCAAGCACAGATACGCAGTATTTT. Protein sequence: CASSPSTDTQYF.

The chain recombines TRBV9 with TRBJ2-7, with 7 bases matching TRBD1. Germline V gene data show CDR1 as SGDLS and CDR2 as YYNGEE. The CDR3 is 14 residues long. J gave up 4 bases and V 2 bases, and 6 bases lay outside the gene matches. CDR3 sequence reads: CASSVDTGEYEQYF. CDR3 sequence (DNA): TGTGCCAGCAGCGTTGACACAGGGGAATACGAGCAGTACTTC.

The chain has TRBV6-4 and TRBJ2-1, with 11 bases matching TRBD1. This CDR3 spans 16 amino acids. After removal of 6 bases from V and 1 base from J, the junction contained 5 bases not matched to a gene. The V gene's germline CDR1 is MRHNA and CDR2 SNTAGT. The CDR3 region is CASSGQGASSYNEQFF. The CDR3 nucleotides are TGTGCCAGCAGCGGACAGGGGGCATCGTCCTACAATGAGCAGTTCTTC.

This clone appeared once. The chain couples TRBV6-2 or TRBV6-3 to TRBJ2-5; D unclear. Germline V gene lookup returns CDR1 MNHEY and CDR2 SVGEGT. V gave up 4 bases and J gave up 4 bases, with 10 bases separating them. This CDR3 spans 13 amino acids. The CDR3 bases are TGTGCCAGCAGTTTTGGGCAGACAGAGACCCAGTACTTC. Translating it yields CASSFGQTETQYF.

This chain connects TRBV21-1 to TRBJ2-2; the table's D gene call, TRBD2, was not cross checked with the DNA. TRBV21-1 is marked as a pseudogene. This CDR3 region has 16 residues. The CDR3 DNA sequence: TGTGCCAGCAGCAAAGTACCATCGGGTATGGCCGGGGAGCTGTTTTTT. Translation gives CASSKVPSGMAGELFF.

The V call is TRBV5-1, the J call TRBJ2-1; TRBD1 might be the D (6 bases). The CDR3 covers 14 residues. The germline gives CDR1 SGHRS, CDR2 YFSETQ. Trimming left V 7 bases short and J 2 bases short, with 13 bases between. The CDR3 loop reads CASYRDTTYNEQFF. The CDR3 DNA reads as TGCGCCAGCTACCGGGACACCACCTACAATGAGCAGTTCTTC.

V usage is TRBV6-5 and J usage is TRBJ1-2; D is perhaps TRBD1 (6 bases). The CDR3 extends over 11 amino acids. Trimming cost V 8 bases and J 4 bases, with 8 bases left between them. Per germline, CDR1 MNHEY and CDR2 SVGAGI. The CDR3 coding sequence is TGTGCCAGCGGGGGCTCCTATGGCTACACCTTC. This codes for CASGGSYGYTF.

The chain uses TRBV5-8 and TRBJ1-2; maybe TRBD1 (5 bases). The germline CDR1 and CDR2 sequences are SGHTS and YDEGEE. V gave up 2 bases and J gave up 5 bases, with 13 bases separating them. The CDR3 runs 14 residues. The CDR3 loop reads CASSLDGRAYGYTF. CDR3 nucleotides: TGTGCCAGCAGCTTAGATGGCAGGGCTTATGGCTACACCTTC.

As concerns this clone: Other DNA sequences in this sample translate to the same CDR3. This chain links TRBV5-1 with TRBJ2-5; D perhaps matches TRBD1 (6 bases). Germline V gene sequence: CDR1 SGHRS, CDR2 YFSETQ. The V gene lost 5 bases and the J gene lost 1 base, with 12 bases spanning the gap. The CDR3 totals 14 residues. As DNA, the CDR3 is TGCGCCAGCAGTCCGGGACAACCCCAAGAGACCCAGTACTTC. Residues: CASSPGQPQETQYF. The variable domain in full, with the rest retrieved from reference TRBV5-1 and TRBJ2-5, is KAGVTQTPRYLIKTRGQQVTLSCSPISGHRSVSWYQQTPGQGLQFLFEYFSETQRNKGNFPGRFSGRQFSNSRSEMNVSTLELGDSALYLCASSPGQPQETQYFGPGTRLLVL.

The chain joins TRBV7-2 to TRBJ2-7; a weak D match, TRBD2 (6 bases). CDR1 and CDR2 (germline): SGHTA, FQGNSA. The CDR3 loop spans 14 amino acids. V lost 3 bases, J lost 2 bases, and 11 bases lay in between. The CDR3 loop reads CASSFTGLTYEQYF. DNA of the CDR3: TGTGCCAGCAGCTTTACGGGACTCACCTACGAGCAGTACTTC.

The CDR3 coding sequence is TGTGCCAGCAGCTTAGTCGGGGAATCCTACGAGCAGTACTTC. As protein: CASSLVGESYEQYF. The rearrangement joins TRBV7-9 to TRBJ2-7, with D possibly TRBD2 on 5 matching bases. This CDR3 spans 14 amino acids. From germline, CDR1 is SEHNR and CDR2 FQNEAQ (reference sequence). With 1 base removed from V and 1 base from J, the gap between germline ends came to 8 bases.